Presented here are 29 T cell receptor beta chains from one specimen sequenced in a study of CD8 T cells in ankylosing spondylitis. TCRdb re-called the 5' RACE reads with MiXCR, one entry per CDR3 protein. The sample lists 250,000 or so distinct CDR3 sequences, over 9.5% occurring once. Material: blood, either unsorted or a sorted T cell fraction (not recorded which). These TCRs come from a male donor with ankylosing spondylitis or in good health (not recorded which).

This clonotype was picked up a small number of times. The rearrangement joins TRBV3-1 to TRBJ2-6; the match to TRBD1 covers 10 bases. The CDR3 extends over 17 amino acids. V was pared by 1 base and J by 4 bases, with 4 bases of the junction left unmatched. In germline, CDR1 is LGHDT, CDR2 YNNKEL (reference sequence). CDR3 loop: CASSQGDRGSGANVLTF. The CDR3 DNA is TGTGCCAGCAGCCAAGGGGACAGGGGTTCGGGGGCCAACGTCCTGACTTTC. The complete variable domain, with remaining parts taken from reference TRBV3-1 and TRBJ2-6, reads DTAVSQTPKYLVTQMGNDKSIKCEQNLGHDTMYWYKQDSKKFLKIMFSYNNKELIINETVPNRFSPKSPDKAHLNLHINSLELGDSAVYFCASSQGDRGSGANVLTFGAGSRLTVL.

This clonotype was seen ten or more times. The chain's CDR3 is CASSLTDRDDIFSYEQYF. The CDR3 bases are TGCGCCAGCAGCTTAACTGACAGGGATGACATTTTCTCCTACGAGCAGTACTTC. This rearrangement joins TRBV5-1 to TRBJ2-7; TRBD1 agrees at 7 bases. J gave up 0 bases and V 2 bases, and 14 bases lay outside the gene matches. Germline V gene lookup returns CDR1 SGHRS and CDR2 YFSETQ. The CDR3 spans 18 residues.

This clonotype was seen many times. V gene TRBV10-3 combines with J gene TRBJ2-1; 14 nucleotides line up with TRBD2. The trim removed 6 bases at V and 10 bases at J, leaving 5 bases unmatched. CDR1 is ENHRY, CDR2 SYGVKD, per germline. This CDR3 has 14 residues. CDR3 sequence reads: CAISGTSGSDEQFF. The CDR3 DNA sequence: TGTGCCATCAGCGGGACTAGCGGGAGTGACGAGCAGTTCTTC.

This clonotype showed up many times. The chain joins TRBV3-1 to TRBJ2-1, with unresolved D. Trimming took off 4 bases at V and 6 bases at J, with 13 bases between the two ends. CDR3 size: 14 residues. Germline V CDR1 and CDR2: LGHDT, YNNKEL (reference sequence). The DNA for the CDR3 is TGTGCCAGCAGCCCCCTGGACGGACCCAATGAGCAGTTCTTC. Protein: CASSPLDGPNEQFF.

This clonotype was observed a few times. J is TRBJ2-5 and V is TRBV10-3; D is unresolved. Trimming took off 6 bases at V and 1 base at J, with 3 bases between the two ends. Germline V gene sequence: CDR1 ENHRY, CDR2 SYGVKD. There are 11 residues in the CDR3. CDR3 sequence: CAISVQETQYF. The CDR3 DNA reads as TGTGCCATCAGCGTCCAAGAGACCCAGTACTTC.

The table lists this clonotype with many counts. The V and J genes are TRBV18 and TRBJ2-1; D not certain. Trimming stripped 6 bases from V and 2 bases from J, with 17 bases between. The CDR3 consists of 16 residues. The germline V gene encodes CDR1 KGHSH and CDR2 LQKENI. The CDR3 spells CASSPRRTIPYNEQFF. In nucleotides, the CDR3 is TGTGCCAGCTCCCCCAGGAGAACAATTCCCTACAATGAGCAGTTCTTC.

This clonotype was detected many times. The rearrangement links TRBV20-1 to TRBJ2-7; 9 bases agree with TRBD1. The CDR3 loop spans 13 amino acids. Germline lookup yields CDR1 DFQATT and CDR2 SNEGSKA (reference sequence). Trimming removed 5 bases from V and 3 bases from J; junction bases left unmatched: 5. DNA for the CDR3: TGCAGTGCTCCCCGACAGGGGGTCTACGAGCAGTACTTC. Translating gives CSAPRQGVYEQYF.

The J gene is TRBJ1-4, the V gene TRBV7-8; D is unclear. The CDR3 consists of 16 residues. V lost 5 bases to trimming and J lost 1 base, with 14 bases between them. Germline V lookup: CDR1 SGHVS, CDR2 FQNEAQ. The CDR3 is CASSRRAFQTNEKLFF. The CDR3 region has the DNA TGTGCCAGCAGCCGGCGTGCCTTCCAAACTAATGAAAAACTGTTTTTT.

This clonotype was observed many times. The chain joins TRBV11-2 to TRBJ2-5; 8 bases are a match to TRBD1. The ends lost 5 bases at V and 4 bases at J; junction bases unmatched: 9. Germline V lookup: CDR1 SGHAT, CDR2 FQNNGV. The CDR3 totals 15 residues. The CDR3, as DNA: TGTGCCAGCAGCCAGGGGCAGGGGGCGGGAGAGACCCAGTACTTC. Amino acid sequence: CASSQGQGAGETQYF.

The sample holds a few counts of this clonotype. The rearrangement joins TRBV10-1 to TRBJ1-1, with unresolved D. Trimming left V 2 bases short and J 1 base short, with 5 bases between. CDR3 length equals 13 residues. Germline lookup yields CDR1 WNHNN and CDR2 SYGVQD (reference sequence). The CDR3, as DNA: TGCGCCAGCAGTGAGCATGGGAACACTGAAGCTTTCTTT. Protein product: CASSEHGNTEAFF.

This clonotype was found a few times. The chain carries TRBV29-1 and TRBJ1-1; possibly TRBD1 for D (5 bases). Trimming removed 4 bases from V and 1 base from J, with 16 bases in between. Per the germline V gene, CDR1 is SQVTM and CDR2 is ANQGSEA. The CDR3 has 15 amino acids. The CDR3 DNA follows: TGCAGCGTTGCGTCCATCGGGGGATCGAACACTGAAGCTTTCTTT. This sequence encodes CSVASIGGSNTEAFF.

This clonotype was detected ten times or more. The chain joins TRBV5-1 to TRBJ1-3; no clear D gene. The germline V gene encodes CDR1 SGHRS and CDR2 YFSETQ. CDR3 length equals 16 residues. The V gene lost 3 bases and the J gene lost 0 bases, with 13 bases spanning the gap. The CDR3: CASSWEADRSGNTIYF. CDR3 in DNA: TGCGCCAGCAGCTGGGAGGCGGACCGCTCTGGAAACACCATATATTTT.

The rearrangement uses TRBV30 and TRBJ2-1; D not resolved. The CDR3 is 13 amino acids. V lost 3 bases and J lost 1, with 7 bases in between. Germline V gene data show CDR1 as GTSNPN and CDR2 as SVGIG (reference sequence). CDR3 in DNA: TGTGCCTGGAGCCCAGATTCCTACAATGAGCAGTTCTTC. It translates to CAWSPDSYNEQFF.

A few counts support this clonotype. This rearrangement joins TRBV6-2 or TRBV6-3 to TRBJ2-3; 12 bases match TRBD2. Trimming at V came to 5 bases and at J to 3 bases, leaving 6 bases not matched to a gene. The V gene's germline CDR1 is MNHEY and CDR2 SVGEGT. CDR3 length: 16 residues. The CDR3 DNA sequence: TGTGCCAGCAGTGTTTCTAGCGGGGGGGGTACAGATACGCAGTATTTT. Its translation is CASSVSSGGGTDTQYF.

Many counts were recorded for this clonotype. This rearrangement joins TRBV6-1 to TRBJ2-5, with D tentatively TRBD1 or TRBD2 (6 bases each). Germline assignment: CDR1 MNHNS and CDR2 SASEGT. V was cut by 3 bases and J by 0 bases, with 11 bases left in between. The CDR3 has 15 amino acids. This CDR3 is CASSDKGGYQETQYF. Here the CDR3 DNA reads TGTGCCAGCAGTGACAAAGGGGGGTACCAAGAGACCCAGTACTTC.

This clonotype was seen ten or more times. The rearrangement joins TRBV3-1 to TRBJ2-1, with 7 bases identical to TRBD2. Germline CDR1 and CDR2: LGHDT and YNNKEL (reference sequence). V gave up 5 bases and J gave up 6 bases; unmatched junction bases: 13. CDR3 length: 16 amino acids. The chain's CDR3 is CASSSGSSGGLNEQFF. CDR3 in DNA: TGTGCCAGCAGCTCCGGCTCATCGGGGGGTCTCAATGAGCAGTTCTTC.

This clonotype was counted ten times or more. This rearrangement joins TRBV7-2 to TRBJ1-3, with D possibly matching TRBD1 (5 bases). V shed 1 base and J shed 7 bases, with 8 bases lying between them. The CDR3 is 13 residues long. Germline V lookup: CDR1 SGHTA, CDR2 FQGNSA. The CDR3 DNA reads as TGTGCCAGCAGCTTAGGCGGGGCCAACACCATATATTTT. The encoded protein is CASSLGGANTIYF.

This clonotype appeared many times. The CDR3 sequence is CSARDLSASGTFHEQYF. The DNA of the CDR3 is TGCAGTGCTAGAGATTTGAGTGCTAGCGGGACGTTCCACGAGCAGTACTTC. This chain links TRBV20-1 with TRBJ2-7; 9 bases map to TRBD2. The CDR3 length is 17 residues. V was clipped by 0 bases and J by 5 bases; unmatched bases: 14. In germline, CDR1 is DFQATT, CDR2 SNEGSKA (reference sequence).

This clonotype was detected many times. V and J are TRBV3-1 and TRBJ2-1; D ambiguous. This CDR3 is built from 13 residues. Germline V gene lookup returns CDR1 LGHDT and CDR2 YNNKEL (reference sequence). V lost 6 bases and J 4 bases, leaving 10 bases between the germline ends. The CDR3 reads CASSPDGYNEQFF. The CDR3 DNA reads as TGTGCCAGCAGTCCGGACGGATACAATGAGCAGTTCTTC.

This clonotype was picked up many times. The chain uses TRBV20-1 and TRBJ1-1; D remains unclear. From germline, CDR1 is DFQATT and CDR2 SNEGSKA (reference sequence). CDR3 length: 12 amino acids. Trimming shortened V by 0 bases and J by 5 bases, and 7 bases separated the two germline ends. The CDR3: CSAREGGTEAFF. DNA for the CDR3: TGCAGTGCTAGAGAGGGTGGGACTGAAGCTTTCTTT.

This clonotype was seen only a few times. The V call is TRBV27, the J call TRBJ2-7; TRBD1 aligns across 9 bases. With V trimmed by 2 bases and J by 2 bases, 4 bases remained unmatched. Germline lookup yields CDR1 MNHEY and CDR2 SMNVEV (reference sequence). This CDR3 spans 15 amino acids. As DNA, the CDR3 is TGTGCCAGCAGTTTAGAAGGGGACAGGGCCTACGAGCAGTACTTC. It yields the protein CASSLEGDRAYEQYF.

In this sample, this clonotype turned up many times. The DNA of the CDR3 is TGCGCCAGCAGCCTGGGCCGGACTAGCGGGAGGCGGTGGGATACGCAGTATTTT. It is translated as CASSLGRTSGRRWDTQYF. The chain couples TRBV5-1 to TRBJ2-3; 14 positions agree with TRBD2. V was clipped by 4 bases and J by 6 bases; unmatched bases: 13. Germline V CDR1 and CDR2: SGHRS, YFSETQ. CDR3 size: 18 residues.

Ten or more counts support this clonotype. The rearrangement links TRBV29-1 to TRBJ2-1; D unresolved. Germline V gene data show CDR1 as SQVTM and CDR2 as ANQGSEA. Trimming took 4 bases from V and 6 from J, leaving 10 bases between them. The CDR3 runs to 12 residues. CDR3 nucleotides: TGCAGCGTTGGGTGGTCCCGCAATGAGCAGTTCTTC. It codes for CSVGWSRNEQFF.

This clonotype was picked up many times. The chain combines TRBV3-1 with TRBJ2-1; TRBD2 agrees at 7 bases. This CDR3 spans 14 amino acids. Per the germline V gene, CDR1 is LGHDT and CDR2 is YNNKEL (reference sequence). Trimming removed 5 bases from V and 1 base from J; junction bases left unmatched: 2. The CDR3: CASSTAGSYNEQFF. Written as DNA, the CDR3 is TGTGCCAGCAGCACAGCGGGATCCTACAATGAGCAGTTCTTC.

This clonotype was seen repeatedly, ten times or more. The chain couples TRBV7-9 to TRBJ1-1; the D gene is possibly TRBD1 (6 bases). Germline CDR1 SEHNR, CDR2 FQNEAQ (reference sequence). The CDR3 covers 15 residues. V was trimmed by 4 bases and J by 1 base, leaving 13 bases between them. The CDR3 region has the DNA TGTGCCAGCAGCTCACAGGGTAAGGGGAACACTGAAGCTTTCTTT. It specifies CASSSQGKGNTEAFF.

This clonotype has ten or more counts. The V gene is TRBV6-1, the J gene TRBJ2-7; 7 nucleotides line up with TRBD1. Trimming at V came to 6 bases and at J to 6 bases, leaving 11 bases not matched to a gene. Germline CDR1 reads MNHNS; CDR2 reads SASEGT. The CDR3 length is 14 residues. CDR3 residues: CASSTNDRVAEQYF. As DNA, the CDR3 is TGTGCCAGCAGCACTAACGACAGGGTAGCCGAGCAGTACTTC.

The CDR3 DNA sequence: TGTGCCAGCTTCCAAAAGCCGGTGGAGCTGTTTTTT. It is translated as CASFQKPVELFF. The rearrangement uses TRBV7-9 and TRBJ2-2; no reliable D call. Germline lookup yields CDR1 SEHNR and CDR2 FQNEAQ (reference sequence). Trimming removed 8 bases at V and 10 bases at J, with 14 bases between. The CDR3 is made up of 12 amino acids.

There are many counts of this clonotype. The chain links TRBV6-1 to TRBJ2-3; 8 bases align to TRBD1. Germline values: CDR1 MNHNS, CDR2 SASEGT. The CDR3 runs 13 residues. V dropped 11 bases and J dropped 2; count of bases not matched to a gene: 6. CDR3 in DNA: TGTGCCTCCTCCAGGGGGCCCACAGATACGCAGTATTTT. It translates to CASSRGPTDTQYF.

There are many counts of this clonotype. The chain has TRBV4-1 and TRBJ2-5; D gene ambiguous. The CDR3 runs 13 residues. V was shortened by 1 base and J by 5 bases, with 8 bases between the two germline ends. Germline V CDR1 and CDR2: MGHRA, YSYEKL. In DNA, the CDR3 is TGCGCCAGCAGCCAAGTCGCAAGGGAGACCCAGTACTTC. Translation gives CASSQVARETQYF.